Below, 21 T cell receptor beta chains from the same sample are listed, as sequenced in a study of blood T cell repertoires in COVID-19. Generated by immunoSEQ multiplex PCR, the TCRdb table keeps only in-frame clones and is missing some. The sample has hundreds of thousands of clones, about 87% seen once; the top ten hold more than 5%. Sequencing was done on a sample of peripheral blood. The receptors come from a woman between 45 and 60 years old with COVID-19, enrolled during active disease.

The chain recombines TRBV24-1 with TRBJ2-5; 7 bases align to TRBD1. The CDR3 spans 17 residues. Germline values: CDR1 KGHDR, CDR2 SFDVKD. Germline trimming cut 4 bases from V and 1 base from J; bases unmatched to any gene: 11. The CDR3 region is CATSDPIEGQAQETQYF. As DNA, the CDR3 is TGTGCCACCAGTGACCCCATCGAAGGACAGGCCCAAGAGACCCAGTACTTC.

The chain uses TRBV5-1 and TRBJ1-2; possible D gene TRBD1, 5 bases. The CDR3 totals 14 residues. Germline lookup yields CDR1 SGHRS and CDR2 YFSETQ. The V gene lost 3 bases and the J gene lost 8 bases, with 17 bases spanning the gap. The CDR3 here is CASSSAQGTEGYTF. Here the CDR3 DNA reads TGCGCCAGCAGCTCCGCGCAGGGTACGGAAGGCTACACCTTC.

The CDR3 DNA reads as TGTGCCAGCAGTTTCCCTCGACAGCTACCGAACTATGGCTACACCTTC. It yields the protein CASSFPRQLPNYGYTF. This chain connects TRBV6-5 to TRBJ1-2; D possibly corresponds to TRBD1 (5 bases). CDR1 MNHEY and CDR2 SVGAGI come from the germline V gene. Trimming shortened V by 4 bases and J by 2 bases, and 17 bases separated the two germline ends. The CDR3 length is 16 residues.

The chain employs TRBV19 and TRBJ2-7; D possibly corresponds to TRBD2 (6 bases). Germline assignment: CDR1 LNHDA and CDR2 SQIVND (reference sequence). Between the trimmed V and J ends, which lost 6 bases and 0 bases, there was a span of 9 bases. CDR3 length: 13 residues. CDR3 sequence (DNA): TGTGCCAGTAGCGGGGGTAGCTCCTACGAGCAGTACTTC. It specifies CASSGGSSYEQYF. Together with reference TRBV19 and TRBJ2-7, the CDR3 gives the full variable domain: DGGITQSPKYLFRKEGQNVTLSCEQNLNHDAMYWYRQDPGQGLRLIYYSQIVNDFQKGDIAEGYSVSREKKESFPLTVTSAQKNPTAFYLCASSGGSSYEQYFGPGTRLTVT.

This CDR3 reads CATSVRGDTIYF. The CDR3 DNA follows: TGTGCCACCAGTGTCAGGGGAGACACCATATATTTT. The chain links TRBV24-1 to TRBJ1-3; a weak D match, TRBD1 (6 bases). Germline V gene data show CDR1 as KGHDR and CDR2 as SFDVKD. V was cut by 5 bases and J by 8 bases, with 9 bases left in between. This CDR3 has 12 amino acids.

The gene calls are TRBV10-1 and TRBJ2-1; 9 bases are shared with TRBD2. The V gene end was trimmed by 9 bases and the J gene end by 7 bases; junction bases not matched to a gene: 16. In germline, CDR1 is WNHNN, CDR2 SYGVQD (reference sequence). This CDR3 region has 16 residues. The CDR3 loop is CASTGGLAGNRNEQFF. DNA of the CDR3: TGCGCCAGTACTGGGGGGCTAGCGGGAAACAGGAATGAGCAGTTCTTC.

This chain uses TRBV11-3 with TRBJ2-1; D possibly corresponds to TRBD1 (5 bases). Trimming left V 1 base short and J 4 bases short, with 14 bases between. CDR1 and CDR2 (germline): SGHNT, YENEEA. The CDR3 length is 16 residues. CDR3 DNA: TGTGCCAGCAGCTTAGGGGCAGGGCAACTATACAATGAGCAGTTCTTC. The encoded protein is CASSLGAGQLYNEQFF.

This chain joins TRBV5-6 and TRBJ2-7; D is undetermined. This CDR3 region has 13 residues. The germline V and J ends were trimmed by 4 bases and 1 base, with 9 bases remaining between them. Germline V gives CDR1 SGHDT, CDR2 YYEEEE. CDR3 sequence: CASSDDNSYEQYF. The CDR3 nucleotides are TGTGCCAGCAGCGATGACAATTCCTACGAGCAGTACTTC.

A few counts support this clone. The chain's CDR3 is CASIRTSGRGAGNEQFF. Written as DNA, the CDR3 is TGTGCCAGCATCAGAACTAGCGGGAGAGGTGCCGGGAATGAGCAGTTCTTC. The rearrangement links TRBV25-1 to TRBJ2-1; 11 bases are a match to TRBD2. CDR1 is MGHDK, CDR2 SYGVNS, per germline. The CDR3 length is 17 residues. V trimming: 7 bases; J trimming: 7 bases; junction bases outside the gene matches: 15. Together with reference TRBV25-1 and TRBJ2-1, the CDR3 gives the full variable domain: EADIYQTPRYLVIGTGKKITLECSQTMGHDKMYWYQQDPGMELHLIHYSYGVNSTEKGDLSSESTVSRIRTEHFPLTLESARPSHTSQYLCASIRTSGRGAGNEQFFGPGTRLTVL.

The V gene is TRBV4-3, the J gene TRBJ2-1; 9 positions match TRBD2. After removal of 0 bases from V and 8 bases from J, the junction contained 2 bases not matched to a gene. The CDR3 consists of 14 residues. In germline, CDR1 is LGHNA, CDR2 YSLEER. This CDR3 reads CASSQEAGGYEQFF. The CDR3, as DNA: TGCGCCAGCAGCCAAGAAGCGGGGGGCTATGAGCAGTTCTTC.

The rearrangement links TRBV5-1 to TRBJ2-1, with 15 bases lining up with TRBD2. Germline CDR1 SGHRS, CDR2 YFSETQ. V lost 4 bases to trimming and J lost 7 bases; unmatched junction nucleotides: 9. CDR3 length: 17 amino acids. The CDR3 reads CASSRSPGTSGGNEQFF. The CDR3 DNA follows: TGCGCCAGCAGCCGATCGCCGGGGACTAGCGGGGGGAATGAGCAGTTCTTC. Looking up the rest from reference TRBV5-1 and TRBJ2-1 gives the full variable domain: KAGVTQTPRYLIKTRGQQVTLSCSPISGHRSVSWYQQTPGQGLQFLFEYFSETQRNKGNFPGRFSGRQFSNSRSEMNVSTLELGDSALYLCASSRSPGTSGGNEQFFGPGTRLTVL.

The chain uses TRBV2 and TRBJ1-1; no definite D call. CDR3 length equals 16 residues. Germline CDR1 SNHLY, CDR2 FYNNEI. V lost 0 bases to trimming and J lost 2 bases, with 13 bases between them. This CDR3 is CASSEALRQVNTEAFF. CDR3 in DNA: TGTGCCAGCAGTGAAGCGCTTCGGCAGGTCAACACTGAAGCTTTCTTT.

The genes are TRBV5-1 and TRBJ2-2; possibly TRBD2 for D (6 bases). Germline V CDR1 and CDR2: SGHRS, YFSETQ. V shed 9 bases and J shed 4 bases, with 16 bases lying between them. The CDR3 is 14 amino acids. CDR3 sequence reads: CATHPGEGTGELFF. The CDR3 DNA is TGCGCCACCCATCCGGGAGAGGGCACCGGGGAGCTGTTTTTT.

The CDR3 bases are TGTGCCAGCAGCTTCATCCGACAAACTAGCAGAGGAACCGGGGAGCTGTTTTTT. This codes for CASSFIRQTSRGTGELFF. The rearrangement links TRBV7-2 to TRBJ2-2; the D gene is possibly TRBD2 (6 bases). Germline values: CDR1 SGHTA, CDR2 FQGNSA. CDR3 length: 18 amino acids. Deletions cut 3 bases from V and 5 bases from J, with 22 bases between.

V is TRBV6-2 or TRBV6-3 and J is TRBJ1-3, with a weak D call TRBD1 (5 bases). V was trimmed by 2 bases and J by 0 bases, leaving 8 bases between them. The CDR3 extends over 15 amino acids. CDR1 and CDR2 from the germline V gene are MNHEY and SVGEGT. This chain's CDR3 is CASSYGGTSGNTIYF. CDR3 DNA: TGTGCCAGCAGTTACGGGGGGACCTCTGGAAACACCATATATTTT.

This clone showed up just a few times. For the CDR3, the DNA is TGTGCCAGCACCTTAGCGGGAGGCCTTCTTACAGATACGCAGTATTTT. This translates into CASTLAGGLLTDTQYF. The V gene is TRBV5-4, the J gene TRBJ2-3; 10 nucleotides align to TRBD2. The CDR3 contains 16 residues. Looked up from germline, CDR1 is SGHNT and CDR2 is YYREEE (reference sequence). Losses at the gene ends were 6 bases for V and 3 bases for J; bases not matched to a gene: 10.

This clone was counted a single time. This rearrangement joins TRBV12-3 or TRBV12-4 to TRBJ1-3, with unresolved D. The V end was cut by 5 bases, the J end by 5 bases, with 10 bases between. The CDR3 sequence is 13 residues long. The CDR3 loop is CASSPLRRNTIYF. CDR3 DNA: TGTGCCAGCAGTCCCCTTAGAAGAAACACCATATATTTT.

This clone was counted a few times. The chain joins TRBV2 to TRBJ1-5; possible D gene TRBD1, 6 bases. V was trimmed by 9 bases and J by 1 base, leaving 16 bases between them. This CDR3 is 15 amino acids long. CDR1 is SNHLY and CDR2 is FYNNEI in the germline V gene. CDR3: CASTQQGQSNQPQHF. In DNA, the CDR3 is TGTGCCAGTACGCAACAGGGCCAGAGCAATCAGCCCCAGCATTTT.

V and J are TRBV7-2 and TRBJ2-1, with D tentatively TRBD2 (6 bases). Germline V gives CDR1 SGHTA, CDR2 FQGNSA. The V end lost 1 base, the J end lost 6 bases, and 13 bases lay between the germline ends. The length of the CDR3 is 15 residues. The CDR3 spells CASSLVGWGGNEQFF. CDR3 nucleotide sequence: TGTGCCAGCAGCTTAGTGGGTTGGGGAGGCAATGAGCAGTTCTTC.

The gene calls are TRBV7-2 and TRBJ2-5, with 9 bases lining up with TRBD2. The CDR3 sequence is 16 residues long. Trimming at V came to 1 base and at J to 4 bases, leaving 7 bases not matched to a gene. Germline CDR1 and CDR2: SGHTA and FQGNSA. CDR3 protein: CASSLGLAVTAETQYF. CDR3 bases: TGTGCCAGCAGCTTAGGACTAGCGGTTACGGCAGAGACCCAGTACTTC.

J is TRBJ1-6 and V is TRBV5-1; the match to TRBD1 covers 7 bases. CDR3 size: 15 residues. Trimming at V came to 3 bases and at J to 10 bases, leaving 10 bases not matched to a gene. Germline CDR1 is SGHRS and CDR2 is YFSETQ. CDR3 in amino acids: CASSSSQGTESPLHF. The CDR3 bases are TGCGCCAGCAGCTCCTCACAGGGGACTGAATCACCCCTCCACTTT.